This T cell receptor beta chain was retrieved from a study of control samples from healthy donors and cancer patients. Libraries were prepared by immunoSEQ multiplex PCR; TCRdb keeps only in-frame clonotypes and omits some of them. The top ten clones hold 0.85% to 1.3% of a sample with 150,000 to 200,000 clones, 96% of them seen once. CDR1 and CDR2 from the germline V gene are SEHNR and FQNEAQ (reference sequence). J lost 4 bases, V lost 5 bases, and 14 bases had no gene match. The CDR3 is 17 amino acids. Source material: blood. The sequence came from a woman aged 25 to 39 in good health. The chain has TRBV7-9 and TRBJ2-7; TRBD2 matches at 10 bases. CDR3: CASSPYGQASGSYEQYF. The DNA of the CDR3 is TGTGCCAGCAGCCCCTACGGTCAGGCTAGCGGGAGTTACGAGCAGTACTTC.